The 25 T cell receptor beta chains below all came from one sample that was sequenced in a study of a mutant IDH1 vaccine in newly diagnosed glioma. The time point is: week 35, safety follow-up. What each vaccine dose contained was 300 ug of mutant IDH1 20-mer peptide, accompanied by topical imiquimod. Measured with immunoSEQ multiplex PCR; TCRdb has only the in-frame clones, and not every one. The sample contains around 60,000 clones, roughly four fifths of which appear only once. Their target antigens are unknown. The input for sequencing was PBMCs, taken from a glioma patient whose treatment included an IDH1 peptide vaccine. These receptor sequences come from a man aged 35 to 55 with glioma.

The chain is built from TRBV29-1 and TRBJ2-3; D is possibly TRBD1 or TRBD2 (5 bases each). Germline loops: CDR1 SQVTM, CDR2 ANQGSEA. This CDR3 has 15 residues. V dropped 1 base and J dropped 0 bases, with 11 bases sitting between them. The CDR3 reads CSVEGGKTSTDTQYF. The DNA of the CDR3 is TGCAGCGTTGAAGGGGGGAAGACTAGCACAGATACGCAGTATTTT.

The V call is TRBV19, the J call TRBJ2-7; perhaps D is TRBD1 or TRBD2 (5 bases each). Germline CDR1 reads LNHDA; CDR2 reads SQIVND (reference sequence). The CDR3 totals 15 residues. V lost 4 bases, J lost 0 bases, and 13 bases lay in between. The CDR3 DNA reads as TGTGCCAGTAGTAGAGGGGCCCAGAGCTCCTACGAGCAGTACTTC. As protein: CASSRGAQSSYEQYF.

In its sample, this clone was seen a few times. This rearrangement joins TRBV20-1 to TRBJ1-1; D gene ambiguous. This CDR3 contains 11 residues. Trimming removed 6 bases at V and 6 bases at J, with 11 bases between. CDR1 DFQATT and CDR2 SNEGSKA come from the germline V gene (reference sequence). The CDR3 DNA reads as TGCAGTGCCCTGCTTGGGGCTGAAGCTTTCTTT. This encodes CSALLGAEAFF.

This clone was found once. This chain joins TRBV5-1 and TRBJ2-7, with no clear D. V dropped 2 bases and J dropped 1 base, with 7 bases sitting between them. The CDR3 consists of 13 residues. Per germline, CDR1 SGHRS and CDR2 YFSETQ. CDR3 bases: TGCGCCAGCAGCTTTCGACGGTCCTACGAGCAGTACTTC. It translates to CASSFRRSYEQYF.

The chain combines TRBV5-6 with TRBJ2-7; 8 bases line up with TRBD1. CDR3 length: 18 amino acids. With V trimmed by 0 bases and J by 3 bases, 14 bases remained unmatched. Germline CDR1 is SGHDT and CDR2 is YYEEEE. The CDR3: CASSLAGQGTLRDYEQYF. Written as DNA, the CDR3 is TGTGCCAGCAGCTTGGCTGGACAGGGCACCCTAAGAGACTACGAGCAGTACTTC. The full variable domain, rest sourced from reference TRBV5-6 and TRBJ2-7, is DAGVTQSPTHLIKTRGQQVTLRCSPKSGHDTVSWYQQALGQGPQFIFQYYEEEERQRGNFPDRFSGHQFPNYSSELNVNALLLGDSALYLCASSLAGQGTLRDYEQYFGPGTRLTVT.

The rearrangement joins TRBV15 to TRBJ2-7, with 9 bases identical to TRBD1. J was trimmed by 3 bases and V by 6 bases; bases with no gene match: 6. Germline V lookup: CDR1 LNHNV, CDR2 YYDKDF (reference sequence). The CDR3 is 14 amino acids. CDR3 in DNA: TGTGCCACCAGTAAGGGACAGGGAGACTACGAGCAGTACTTC. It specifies CATSKGQGDYEQYF.

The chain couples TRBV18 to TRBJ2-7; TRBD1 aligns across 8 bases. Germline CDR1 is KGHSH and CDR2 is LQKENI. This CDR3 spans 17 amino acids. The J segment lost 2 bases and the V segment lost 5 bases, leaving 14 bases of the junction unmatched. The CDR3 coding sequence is TGTGCCAGCTCAAGAGGACCCAGGGGGCAATCAACCTACGAGCAGTACTTC. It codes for CASSRGPRGQSTYEQYF.

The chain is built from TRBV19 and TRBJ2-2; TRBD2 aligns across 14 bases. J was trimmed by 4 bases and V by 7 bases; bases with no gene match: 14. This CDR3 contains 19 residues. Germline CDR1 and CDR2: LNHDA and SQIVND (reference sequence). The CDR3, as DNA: TGTGCCAGTACCTATGGGACTAGCGGGAGCGCGCGGGGCACCGGGGAGCTGTTTTTT. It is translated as CASTYGTSGSARGTGELFF.

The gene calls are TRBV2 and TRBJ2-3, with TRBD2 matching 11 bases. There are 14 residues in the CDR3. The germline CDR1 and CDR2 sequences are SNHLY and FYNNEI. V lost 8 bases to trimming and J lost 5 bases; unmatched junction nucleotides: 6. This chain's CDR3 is CASLKLAGEDTQYF. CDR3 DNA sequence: TGTGCCAGCTTGAAACTAGCGGGAGAAGATACGCAGTATTTT.

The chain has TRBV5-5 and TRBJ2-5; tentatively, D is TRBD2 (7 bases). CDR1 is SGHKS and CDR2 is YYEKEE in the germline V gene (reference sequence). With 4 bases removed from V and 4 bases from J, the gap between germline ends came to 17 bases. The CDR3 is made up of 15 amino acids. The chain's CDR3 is CASSPGARGGETQYF. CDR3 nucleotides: TGTGCCAGCAGCCCCGGAGCAAGGGGGGGAGAGACCCAGTACTTC. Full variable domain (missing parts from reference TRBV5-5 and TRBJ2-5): DAGVTQSPTHLIKTRGQQVTLRCSPISGHKSVSWYQQVLGQGPQFIFQYYEKEERGRGNFPDRFSARQFPNYSSELNVNALLLGDSALYLCASSPGARGGETQYFGPGTRLLVL.

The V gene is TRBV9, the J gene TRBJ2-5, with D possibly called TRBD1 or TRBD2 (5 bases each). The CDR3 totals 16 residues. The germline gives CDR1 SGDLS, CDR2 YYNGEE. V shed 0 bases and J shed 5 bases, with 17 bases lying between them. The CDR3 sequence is CASSVASTGKGETQYF. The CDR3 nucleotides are TGTGCCAGCAGCGTAGCATCTACGGGGAAGGGGGAGACCCAGTACTTC.

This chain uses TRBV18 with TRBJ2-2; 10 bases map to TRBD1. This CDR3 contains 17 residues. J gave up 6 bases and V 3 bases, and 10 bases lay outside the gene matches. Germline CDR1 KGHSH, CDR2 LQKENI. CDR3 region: CASSPLPGTGAPGELFF. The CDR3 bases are TGTGCCAGCTCACCCCTACCCGGGACAGGGGCCCCCGGGGAGCTGTTTTTT.

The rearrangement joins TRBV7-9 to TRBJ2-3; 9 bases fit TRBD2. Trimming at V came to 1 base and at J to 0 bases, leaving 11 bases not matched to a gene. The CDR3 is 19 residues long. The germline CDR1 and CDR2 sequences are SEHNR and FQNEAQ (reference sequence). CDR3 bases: TGTGCCAGCAGCTTAGAGCTAGGCGGGGGGGCAGTTAGCACAGATACGCAGTATTTT. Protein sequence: CASSLELGGGAVSTDTQYF.

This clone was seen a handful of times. CDR3 in DNA: TGCAGTGCTAGTAATGGGGGAGGCTACACCTTC. It yields the protein CSASNGGGYTF. This chain links TRBV20-1 with TRBJ1-2; tentatively, D is TRBD1 (5 bases). With 3 bases removed from V and 8 bases from J, the gap between germline ends came to 10 bases. This CDR3 is 11 amino acids long. Germline V gene data show CDR1 as DFQATT and CDR2 as SNEGSKA (reference sequence).

CDR3 nucleotides: TGTGCCAGCAGCTCCCGACTAGTTTCCTACGAGCAGTACTTC. This translates into CASSSRLVSYEQYF. This chain links TRBV7-2 with TRBJ2-7, with D perhaps matching TRBD2 (6 bases). The CDR3 runs to 14 residues. The V gene lost 4 bases and the J gene lost 1 base, with 11 bases spanning the gap. In germline, CDR1 is SGHTA, CDR2 FQGNSA.

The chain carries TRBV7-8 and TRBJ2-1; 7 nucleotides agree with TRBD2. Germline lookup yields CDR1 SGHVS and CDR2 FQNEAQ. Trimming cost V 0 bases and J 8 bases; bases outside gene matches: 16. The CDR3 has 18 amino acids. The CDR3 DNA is TGTGCCAGCAGCTTAGCCCGGATCCTGGGGCGGGAGTCAGATGAGCAGTTCTTC. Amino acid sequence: CASSLARILGRESDEQFF.

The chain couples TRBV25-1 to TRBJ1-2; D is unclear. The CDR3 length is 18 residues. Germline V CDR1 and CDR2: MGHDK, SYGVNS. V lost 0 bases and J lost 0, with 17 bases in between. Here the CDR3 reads CASSEYGVCSEANYGYTF. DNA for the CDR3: TGTGCCAGCAGTGAATATGGCGTCTGTAGTGAGGCTAACTATGGCTACACCTTC.

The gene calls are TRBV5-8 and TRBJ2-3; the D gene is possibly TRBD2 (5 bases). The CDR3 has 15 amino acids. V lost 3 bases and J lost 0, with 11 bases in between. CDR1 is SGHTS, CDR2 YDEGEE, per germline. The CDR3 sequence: CASSSRGSSTDTQYF. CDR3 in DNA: TGTGCCAGCAGCTCCCGGGGATCTAGCACAGATACGCAGTATTTT.

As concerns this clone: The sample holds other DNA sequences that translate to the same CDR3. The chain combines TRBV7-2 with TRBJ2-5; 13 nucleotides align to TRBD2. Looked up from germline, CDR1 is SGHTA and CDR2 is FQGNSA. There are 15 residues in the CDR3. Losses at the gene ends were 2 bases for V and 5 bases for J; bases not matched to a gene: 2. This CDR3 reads CASSLTSGGVETQYF. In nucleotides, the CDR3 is TGTGCCAGCAGCTTAACTAGCGGGGGGGTGGAGACCCAGTACTTC.

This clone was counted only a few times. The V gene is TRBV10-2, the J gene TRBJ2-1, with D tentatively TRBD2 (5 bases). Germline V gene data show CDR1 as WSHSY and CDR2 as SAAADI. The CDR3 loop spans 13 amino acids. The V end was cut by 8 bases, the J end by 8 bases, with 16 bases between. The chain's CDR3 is CASGSLRRDEQFF. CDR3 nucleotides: TGCGCCAGCGGTTCTCTGAGGCGGGATGAGCAGTTCTTC.

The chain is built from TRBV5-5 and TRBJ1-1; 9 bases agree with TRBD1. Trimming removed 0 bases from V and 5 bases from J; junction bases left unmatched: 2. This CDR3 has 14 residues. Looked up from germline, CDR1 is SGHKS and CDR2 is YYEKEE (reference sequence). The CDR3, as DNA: TGTGCCAGCAGCTTGGTGGGACAGGGAACTGAAGCTTTCTTT. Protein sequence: CASSLVGQGTEAFF.

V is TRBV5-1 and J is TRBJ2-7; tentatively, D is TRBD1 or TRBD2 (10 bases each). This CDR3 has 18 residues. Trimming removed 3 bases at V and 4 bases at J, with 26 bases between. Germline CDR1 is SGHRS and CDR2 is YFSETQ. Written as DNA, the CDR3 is TGCGCCAGCAGCTACTGGGACAGGGGTCTAGCGGGAGTATACGAGCAGTACTTC. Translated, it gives CASSYWDRGLAGVYEQYF.

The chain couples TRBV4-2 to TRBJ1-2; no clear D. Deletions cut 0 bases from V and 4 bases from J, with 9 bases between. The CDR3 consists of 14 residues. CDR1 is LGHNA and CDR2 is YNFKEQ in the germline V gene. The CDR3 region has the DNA TGTGCCAGCAGCCAAGAGGGAACAGTCTATGGCTACACCTTC. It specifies CASSQEGTVYGYTF.

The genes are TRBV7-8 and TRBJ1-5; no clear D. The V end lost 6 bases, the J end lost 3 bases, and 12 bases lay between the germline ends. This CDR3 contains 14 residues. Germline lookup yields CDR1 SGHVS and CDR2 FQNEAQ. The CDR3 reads CASRSRALNQPQHF. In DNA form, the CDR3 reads TGTGCCAGCAGGTCTCGGGCCCTCAATCAGCCCCAGCATTTT. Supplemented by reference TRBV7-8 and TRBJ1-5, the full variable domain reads GAGVSQSPRYKVAKRGQDVALRCDPISGHVSLFWYQQALGQGPEFLTYFQNEAQLDKSGLPSDRFFAERPEGSVSTLKIQRTQQEDSAVYLCASRSRALNQPQHFGDGTRLSIL.

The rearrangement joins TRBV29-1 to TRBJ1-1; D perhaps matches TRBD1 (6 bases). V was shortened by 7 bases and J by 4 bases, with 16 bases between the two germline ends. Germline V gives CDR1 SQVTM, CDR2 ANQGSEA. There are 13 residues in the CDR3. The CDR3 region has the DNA TGCAGCGGGTTCCGGGGGGCGTCCACTGAAGCTTTCTTT. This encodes CSGFRGASTEAFF.